This TCR beta chain is from a study of Tregs in tolerant kidney transplant recipients. The protocol was immunoSEQ multiplex PCR, while the TCRdb copy is restricted to in-frame clones and leaves out a portion. The sample holds about 31,000 clones. Study results and caveats: Changing PCR primers prevented nucleotide comparison between some patients' samples. Findings come from small patient numbers and require larger validation.

A word on this clone: As yet, its antigen is unknown. The read falls 3 residues short of the CDR3 end, and the missing part is taken from the germline J gene.

Germline V gives CDR1 SGHRS, CDR2 YFSETQ. The CDR3 runs 17 residues. The J segment lost 2 bases and the V segment lost 3 bases, leaving 6 bases of the junction unmatched. Related graft donors supplied nonmyeloablative bone marrow transplants, and mixed chimerism was transient. CD4+CD25+CD127- Tregs, CD4+CD25- non-Tregs, CD4 and CD8 cells were sorted. This receptor was taken from a human patient who received a combined kidney and bone marrow transplant. Some T cells may have originated in the graft donor. The starting material was CD4+ T cells from blood (PBMCs), obtained 24 months after the transplant. The V gene is TRBV5-1, the J gene TRBJ2-6; 9 bases are shared with TRBD1. Incomplete CDR3 DNA: TGCGCCAGCAGCTCGGGGACAGGGACGCCTGGGGCCAACGTC. It yields the protein CASSSGTGTPGANV. The whole CDR3 protein reads CASSSGTGTPGANVLTF.